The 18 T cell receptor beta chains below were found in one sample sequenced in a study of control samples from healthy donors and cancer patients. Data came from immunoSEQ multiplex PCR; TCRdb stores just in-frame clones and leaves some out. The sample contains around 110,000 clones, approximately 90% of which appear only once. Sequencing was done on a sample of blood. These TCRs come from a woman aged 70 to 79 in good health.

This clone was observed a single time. This CDR3 reads CASSQRRSSGSHNEQFF. The DNA for the CDR3 is TGTGCCAGCAGCCAAAGGAGGTCTAGCGGTAGTCACAATGAGCAGTTCTTC. The rearrangement joins TRBV14 to TRBJ2-1, with TRBD2 identical over 7 bases. V gave up 2 bases and J gave up 5 bases; unmatched junction bases: 12. Per the germline V gene, CDR1 is SGHDN and CDR2 is FVKESK. The CDR3 has 17 amino acids.

The chain's CDR3 is CASSSQRAEQFF. Written as DNA, the CDR3 is TGTGCCAGCAGTTCCCAGCGGGCTGAGCAGTTCTTC. The chain joins TRBV27 to TRBJ2-1, with D maybe TRBD2 (6 bases). Trimming removed 4 bases from V and 9 bases from J, with 10 bases in between. Germline V gives CDR1 MNHEY, CDR2 SMNVEV (reference sequence). The CDR3 has 12 residues.

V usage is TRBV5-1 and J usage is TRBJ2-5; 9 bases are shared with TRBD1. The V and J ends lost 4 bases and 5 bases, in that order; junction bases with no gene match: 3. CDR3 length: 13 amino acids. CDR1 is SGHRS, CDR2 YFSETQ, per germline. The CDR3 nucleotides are TGCGCCAGCAGCGCACAGGGGGCTGAGACCCAGTACTTC. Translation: CASSAQGAETQYF.

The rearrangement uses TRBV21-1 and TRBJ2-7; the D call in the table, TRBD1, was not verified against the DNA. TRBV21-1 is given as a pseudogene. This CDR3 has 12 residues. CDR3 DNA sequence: TGTGCCAGCAGCAAACAGGTAGTGGAGCAGTACTTC. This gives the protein CASSKQVVEQYF.

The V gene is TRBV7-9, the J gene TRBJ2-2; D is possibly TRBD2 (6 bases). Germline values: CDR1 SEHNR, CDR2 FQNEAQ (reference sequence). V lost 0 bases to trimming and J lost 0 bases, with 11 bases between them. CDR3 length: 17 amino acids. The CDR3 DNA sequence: TGTGCCAGCAGCTTAGCGCTAGCGACCTCGAACACCGGGGAGCTGTTTTTT. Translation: CASSLALATSNTGELFF.

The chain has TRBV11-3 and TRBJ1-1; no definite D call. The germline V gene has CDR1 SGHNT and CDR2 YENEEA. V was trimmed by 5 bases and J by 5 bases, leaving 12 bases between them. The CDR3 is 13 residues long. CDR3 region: CASSPRRGTEAFF. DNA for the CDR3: TGTGCCAGCAGCCCCCGGCGAGGGACTGAAGCTTTCTTT.

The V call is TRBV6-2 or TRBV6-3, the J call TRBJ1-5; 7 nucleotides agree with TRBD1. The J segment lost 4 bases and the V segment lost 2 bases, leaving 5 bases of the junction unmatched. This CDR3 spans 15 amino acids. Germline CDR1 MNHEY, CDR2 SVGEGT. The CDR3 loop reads CASSYPRDSNQPQHF. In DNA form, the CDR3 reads TGTGCCAGCAGTTACCCCCGGGACAGTAATCAGCCCCAGCATTTT.

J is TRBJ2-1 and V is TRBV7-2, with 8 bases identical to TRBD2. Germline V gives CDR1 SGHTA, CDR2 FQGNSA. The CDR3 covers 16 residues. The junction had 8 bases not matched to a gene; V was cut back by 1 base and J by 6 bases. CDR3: CASSLEGSGVINEQFF. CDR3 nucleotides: TGTGCCAGCAGCTTAGAAGGTAGCGGGGTGATCAATGAGCAGTTCTTC.

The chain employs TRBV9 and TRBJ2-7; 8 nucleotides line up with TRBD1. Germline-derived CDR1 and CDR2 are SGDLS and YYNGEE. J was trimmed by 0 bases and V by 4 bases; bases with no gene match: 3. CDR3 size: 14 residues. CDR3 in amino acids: CASSRDRTSYEQYF. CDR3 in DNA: TGTGCCAGCAGCCGGGACAGGACCTCCTACGAGCAGTACTTC.

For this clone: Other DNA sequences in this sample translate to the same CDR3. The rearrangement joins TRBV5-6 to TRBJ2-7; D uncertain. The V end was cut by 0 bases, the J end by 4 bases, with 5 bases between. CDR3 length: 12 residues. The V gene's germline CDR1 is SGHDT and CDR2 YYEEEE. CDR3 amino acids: CASSLVGYEQYF. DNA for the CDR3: TGTGCCAGCAGCTTGGTTGGGTACGAGCAGTACTTC.

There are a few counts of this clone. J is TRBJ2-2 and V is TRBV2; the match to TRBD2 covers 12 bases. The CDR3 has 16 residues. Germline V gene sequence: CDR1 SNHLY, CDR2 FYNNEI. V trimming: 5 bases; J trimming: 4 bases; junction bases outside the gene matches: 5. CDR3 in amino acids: CASSTATSGGTGELFF. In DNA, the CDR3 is TGTGCCAGCAGTACCGCGACTAGCGGGGGCACCGGGGAGCTGTTTTTT.

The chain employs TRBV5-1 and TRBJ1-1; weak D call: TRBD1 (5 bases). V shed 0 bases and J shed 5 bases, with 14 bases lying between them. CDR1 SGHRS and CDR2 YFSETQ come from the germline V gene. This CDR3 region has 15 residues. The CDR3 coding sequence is TGCGCCAGCAGCTTGGGGACGACGCGGGGGACTGAAGCTTTCTTT. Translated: CASSLGTTRGTEAFF.

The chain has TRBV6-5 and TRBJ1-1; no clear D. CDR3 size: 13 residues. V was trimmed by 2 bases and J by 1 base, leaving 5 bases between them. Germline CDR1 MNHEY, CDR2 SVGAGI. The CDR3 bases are TGTGCCAGCAGTTACAATGAGAACACTGAAGCTTTCTTT. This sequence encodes CASSYNENTEAFF.

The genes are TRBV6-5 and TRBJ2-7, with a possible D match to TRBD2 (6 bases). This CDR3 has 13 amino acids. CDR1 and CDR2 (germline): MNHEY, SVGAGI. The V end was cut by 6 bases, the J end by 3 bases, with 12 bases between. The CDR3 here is CASSPTSRYEQYF. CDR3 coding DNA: TGTGCCAGCAGCCCGACTAGTCGCTACGAGCAGTACTTC.

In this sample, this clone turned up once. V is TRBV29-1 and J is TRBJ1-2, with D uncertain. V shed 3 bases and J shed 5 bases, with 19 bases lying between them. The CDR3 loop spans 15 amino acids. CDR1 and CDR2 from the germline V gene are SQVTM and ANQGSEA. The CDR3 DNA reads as TGCAGCGTTGACCCTCAGCCCAGGTGGGAATATGGCTACACCTTC. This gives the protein CSVDPQPRWEYGYTF.

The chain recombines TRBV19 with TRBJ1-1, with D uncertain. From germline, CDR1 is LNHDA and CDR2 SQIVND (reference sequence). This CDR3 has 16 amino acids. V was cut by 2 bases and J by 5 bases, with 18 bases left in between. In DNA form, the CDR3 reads TGTGCCAGTAGTATAAGGGCAGCCCTCGGTTGGACTGAAGCTTTCTTT. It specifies CASSIRAALGWTEAFF. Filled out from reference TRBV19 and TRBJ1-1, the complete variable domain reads DGGITQSPKYLFRKEGQNVTLSCEQNLNHDAMYWYRQDPGQGLRLIYYSQIVNDFQKGDIAEGYSVSREKKESFPLTVTSAQKNPTAFYLCASSIRAALGWTEAFFGQGTRLTVV.

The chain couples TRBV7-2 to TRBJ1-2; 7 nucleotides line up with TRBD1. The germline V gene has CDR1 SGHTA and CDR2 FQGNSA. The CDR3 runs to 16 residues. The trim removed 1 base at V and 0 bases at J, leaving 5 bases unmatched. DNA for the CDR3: TGTGCCAGCAGCTTAGTCAGGGGGTCTGCTAACTATGGCTACACCTTC. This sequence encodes CASSLVRGSANYGYTF.

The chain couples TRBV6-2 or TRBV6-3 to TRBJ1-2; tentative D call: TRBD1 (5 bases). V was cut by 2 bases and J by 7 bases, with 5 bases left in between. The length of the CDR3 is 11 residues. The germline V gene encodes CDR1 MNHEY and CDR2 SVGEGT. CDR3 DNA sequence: TGTGCCAGCAGTTACAGGGGTGGCTACACCTTC. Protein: CASSYRGGYTF.